This T cell receptor beta chain was recovered during a study of shared clonotypes between healthy human individuals (dated by TCRdb to the early 2020s). About the investigation overall: A few men and a couple of women, aged 18 to 49 years, made up the cohort. Per donor, three plates each were used for CD4 naive and CD4 memory, two for CD8 naive, and one for CD8 memory. Blood TCR repertoires of 5 or 6 healthy adults were deeply sequenced to estimate repertoire size and the extent of clonotype sharing between individuals. Different laboratories and diverse techniques were used to prepare libraries and sequence TCR repertoires, to increase sequencing depth and limit assay-specific biases. Per donor, leukapheresis produced somewhere between about 0.94 and 9 billion PBMCs. General findings and caveats noted by the study authors: Pairwise subsampling led to the expectation that sequencing depth would affect the degree of clonotype sharing among donors. Across a handful of donors, approximately 5% of naive CD4, roughly 3.8% of naive CD8, approximately 2.5% of memory CD4, and roughly 0.41% of memory CD8 clonotypes were shared. Sampling was restricted to blood, and TCR repertoires in tissue are likely to differ from TCR repertoires in blood. Because the study included only a small number of donors, the genetic and exposure-history diversity represented was limited. Naive subsets generally had larger estimated clonotype richness than memory subsets. Incomplete sequencing was indicated by rarefaction of sorted-subset datasets, despite the large sequencing depth. Compared with non-shared clonotypes, clonotypes shared by all four sorted-subset donors had higher generation probabilities.

Using the deep immunoSEQ assay, multiplex PCR amplified TCR CDR3 regions from genomic DNA. Extracted genomic DNA from each cell subset was spread evenly across all wells of several immunoSEQ 96-well plates, with each plate serving as a replicate. For sorted subsets, roughly 200 ng of genomic DNA, equivalent to around 30,000 T cell genomes, went into each replicate PCR. Purified libraries were quantified with a Qubit 3.0 fluorometer, sized on a Bioanalyzer 2100, and re-quantified with the KAPA Library Quantification kit. Each immunoSEQ 96-well plate was sequenced on its own single-read 150-cycle Illumina NextSeq 550 flow cell. The authors' analysis ran thus. Because the immunoSEQ output included only junctional sequences and no quality scores, the filtering could not be the same as the filtering used for full-length reads. Sequences were annotated with PyIR, a Python wrapper for IgBLAST v1.9, and V/J genes and CDR3 were assigned using IMGT germline references. Reads were removed for weak V/J assignments (E-value above 1e-6), missing CDR3, stop codons, out-of-frame junctions, or ambiguous translated residues. V3J clonotypes were defined as sequences sharing the same inferred V gene, J gene, and CDR3 amino acid sequence. To compute the percentage overlap between repertoires, the number of shared unique clonotypes was divided by the size of the smaller repertoire. Richness of each repertoire was evaluated using RTK rarefaction, the Chao1 estimator, and Recon v2.1 estimates of unobserved clonotypes. OLGA was used to compute generation probabilities for all TCRbeta clonotypes that the gDNA method yielded from a handful of donors. As stored in TCRdb, this immuneACCESS dataset retains in-frame rearrangements with V and J assigned. A fraction of the clones does not appear; measured against another copy, unresolved V genes explain less than half of the discrepancy, and the remainder lacks a known reason. Clone size and V and J calls were adopted from that table, with D and trimming inferred from the DNA. The sample table shows about 700,000 clones, and about 92% are seen once. The ten biggest clones cover approximately 22% of the sample.

CD8 naive samples were obtained by positive selection for CCR7 among CD45RO-negative cells, yielding a CD45RA+CCR7+ population from which TemRA cells were excluded. Healthy HIV-negative adults with no recently reported acute infections or vaccinations were included as donors. All donors were Caucasian adults living in Nashville, Tennessee, USA. After blood collection by leukapheresis, PBMCs were isolated using Ficoll-Histopaque density gradient centrifugation and then cryopreserved in the vapor phase of liquid nitrogen. Analytical flow cytometry was used to check the purity and quantity of each magnetically sorted T cell population. From each sorted fraction, genomic DNA was isolated and quantified by UV absorbance on a Nanodrop 2000c. V is reduced by 1 base and J by 4 bases, leaving a spacing of 24 bases between them. The CDR3, cysteine through phenylalanine, is 19 amino acids long. Just CDR3 DNA is preserved here, 57 bases in frame from base 1. CDR1 is given as SGHRS and CDR2 as YFSETQ, both from the germline V gene.

Details on this clone: Its specific antigen is unknown. No per-base quality is available; no much larger clone lies one base away.

The specimen was naive CD8+ T cells sorted from blood. This sample's cell subset or site label indicates: CD45RA+CCR7+. This clonotype was sampled from a man younger than 45 in good health. Recombination linked TRBV5-1 to TRBJ2-1; too little of a D gene remains to name it. The CDR3 in this case is CASSLPTLSFNPGYNEQFF. The DNA is as follows: TGCGCCAGCAGCTTGCCGACTCTCTCCTTTAACCCTGGGTACAATGAGCAGTTCTTC.